Described below is a single T cell receptor beta chain sequence and its context. What it recognizes is unknown. TRB was amplified from about 260 ng of peripheral blood genomic DNA per sample. This record comes from a study of T cell clusters in autoimmune cytopenias. Germline CDR1 and CDR2: LGHNA and YSLEER. The CDR3 contains 16 residues. TRB was amplified by touch-down multiplex PCR, primer pools A and B combined. TCRdb reworked the multiplex PCR reads into one entry per CDR3 protein, no DNA. Its clone listing holds some 2,700 distinct CDR3 sequences. Broader study findings: No experiment has yet validated the function of the T cell clusters defined in silico. Physiological T cell clusters of healthy donors were apparently absent in primary autoimmune cytopenia patients.

V usage is TRBV4-3 and J usage is TRBJ1-6; there is no DNA to check the TCRdb D call of TRBD1. This sequence originates from a human donor with an autoimmune cytopenia or autoimmune hepatitis (not recorded which). Sequencing was performed on peripheral blood. The CDR3 reads CASSHGDRGRNSPLHF.